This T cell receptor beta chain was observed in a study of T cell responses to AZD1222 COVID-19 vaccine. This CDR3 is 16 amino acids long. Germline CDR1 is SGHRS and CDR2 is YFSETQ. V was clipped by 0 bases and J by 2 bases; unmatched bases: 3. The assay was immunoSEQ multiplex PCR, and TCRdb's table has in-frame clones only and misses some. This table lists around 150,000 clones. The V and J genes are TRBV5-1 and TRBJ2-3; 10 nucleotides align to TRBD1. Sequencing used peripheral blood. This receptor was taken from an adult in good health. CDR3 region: CASSLGQGATTDTQYF. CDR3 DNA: TGCGCCAGCAGCTTGGGACAGGGGGCTACCACAGATACGCAGTATTTT.